Each of the 21 T cell receptor beta chains below was sequenced from the same sample in a study of human T cells and chemical hapten exposure. Time point reported: patch test 3, about 24 weeks after DPC sensitization. Documented treatment: therapeutic diphenylcyclopropenone sensitization with weekly scalp DPC. TCRdb recomputed calls from the RACE reads with MiXCR, one row per CDR3 protein. The repertoire holds tens of thousands of distinct CDR3 sequences, with around 10% as singletons. The sequencing here drew on whole blood, taken in connection with sensitization to the hapten diphenylcyclopropenone (DPC). The receptor set was obtained from a woman aged 50 to 60 with alopecia areata. Some clones in this sample may be carry-over from other donors' samples.

This chain connects TRBV6-5 to TRBJ2-5; TRBD2 might be the D (5 bases). V lost 2 bases to trimming and J lost 2 bases, with 12 bases between them. In germline, CDR1 is MNHEY, CDR2 SVGAGI. The CDR3 has 15 residues. The CDR3 is CASSYGRTFQETQYF. The CDR3 nucleotides read TGTGCCAGCAGTTACGGCCGGACTTTTCAAGAGACCCAGTACTTC.

This clonotype was picked up a small number of times. The rearrangement links TRBV5-5 to TRBJ1-3, with no clear D. V was clipped by 4 bases and J by 5 bases, with 10 bases between them. This CDR3 is built from 13 residues. Looked up from germline, CDR1 is SGHKS and CDR2 is YYEKEE (reference sequence). The CDR3, as DNA: TGTGCCAGCAGCAGACCAGCCCGAAACACCATATATTTT. It specifies CASSRPARNTIYF.

This clonotype occurred many times. This chain connects TRBV3-1 to TRBJ1-1; D is uncertain. The CDR3 contains 12 residues. V gave up 0 bases and J gave up 3 bases, with 2 bases separating them. Per the germline V gene, CDR1 is LGHDT and CDR2 is YNNKEL (reference sequence). The CDR3 spells CASSQEHTEAFF. As DNA, the CDR3 is TGTGCCAGCAGCCAAGAACACACTGAAGCTTTCTTT.

The chain carries TRBV18 and TRBJ2-5; no firm D call. This CDR3 region has 13 residues. Germline-derived CDR1 and CDR2 are KGHSH and LQKENI. V was cut by 4 bases and J by 3 bases, with 9 bases left in between. In DNA, the CDR3 is TGTGCCAGCTCACGCGGACGGGAAGAGACCCAGTACTTC. Protein sequence: CASSRGREETQYF.

This clonotype came up a few times. The V and J genes are TRBV24-1 and TRBJ2-3, with 11 bases lining up with TRBD2. The V and J ends lost 4 bases and 7 bases, in that order; junction bases with no gene match: 12. The CDR3 length is 17 residues. The germline V gene has CDR1 KGHDR and CDR2 SFDVKD. The CDR3 here is CATSDPTSGTNRNTQYF. Here the CDR3 DNA reads TGTGCCACCAGTGACCCGACTAGCGGGACGAACCGAAATACGCAGTATTTT.

This chain joins TRBV18 and TRBJ2-7; TRBD2 might be the D (5 bases). Germline CDR1 KGHSH, CDR2 LQKENI. This CDR3 has 15 amino acids. V lost 2 bases, J lost 0 bases, and 11 bases lay in between. The CDR3 DNA follows: TGTGCCAGCTCACCAGGCGGGCGGACCTCCTACGAGCAGTACTTC. Its translation is CASSPGGRTSYEQYF. Full variable domain (outside the CDR3, taken from reference TRBV18 and TRBJ2-7): NAGVMQNPRHLVRRRGQEARLRCSPMKGHSHVYWYRQLPEEGLKFMVYLQKENIIDESGMPKERFSAEFPKEGPSILRIQQVVRGDSAAYFCASSPGGRTSYEQYFGPGTRLTVT.

This chain links TRBV28 with TRBJ2-5, with TRBD2 matching 9 bases. CDR1 is MDHEN, CDR2 SYDVKM, per germline. J was trimmed by 5 bases and V by 3 bases; bases with no gene match: 4. The CDR3 covers 14 residues. This CDR3 is CASSLGLAQETQYF. The CDR3 DNA follows: TGTGCCAGCAGTTTGGGACTAGCCCAGGAGACCCAGTACTTC.

This clonotype came up many times. The J gene is TRBJ2-7, the V gene TRBV20-1; TRBD1 might be the D (6 bases). Germline lookup yields CDR1 DFQATT and CDR2 SNEGSKA (reference sequence). This CDR3 has 14 residues. In nucleotides, the CDR3 is TGCAGCGGCTCGTCTGGGGGCGGAGGTTCAGTGCAGTACTTC. As protein: CSGSSGGGGSVQYF.

Ten or more counts support this clonotype. As DNA, the CDR3 is TGTGCCAGCAGTGCATACAGGGGGCTGACAGATACGCAGTATTTT. This sequence encodes CASSAYRGLTDTQYF. The chain links TRBV27 to TRBJ2-3, with TRBD1 matching 9 bases. Germline CDR1 MNHEY, CDR2 SMNVEV (reference sequence). The trim removed 5 bases at V and 3 bases at J, leaving 6 bases unmatched. The CDR3 is 15 residues long.

In this sample, this clonotype turned up many times. The V gene is TRBV12-3 or TRBV12-4, the J gene TRBJ2-1; 7 bases fit TRBD2. V was pared by 8 bases and J by 0 bases, with 7 bases of the junction left unmatched. The CDR3 extends over 15 amino acids. Written as DNA, the CDR3 is TGTGCCAGCCGGGGGGATAGGAGCTCCTACAATGAGCAGTTCTTC. Its protein product is CASRGDRSSYNEQFF.

Ten or more counts support this clonotype. The junction departs from the called germline gene at one end, perhaps through a read error. This chain connects TRBV6-6 to TRBJ2-1; possibly TRBD2 for D (5 bases). This CDR3 comprises 14 residues. Germline V gene data show CDR1 as MNHNY and CDR2 as SVGAGI (reference sequence). CDR3 amino acids: CASSYHAGVRNSLF. CDR3 in DNA: TGTGCCAGCAGTTACCACGCGGGCGTGAGGAATAGTCTCTTC.

The V gene is TRBV29-1, the J gene TRBJ2-1, with TRBD1 identical over 7 bases. The CDR3 length is 14 residues. V lost 7 bases to trimming and J lost 1 base; unmatched junction nucleotides: 7. Germline V gene lookup returns CDR1 SQVTM and CDR2 ANQGSEA. As DNA, the CDR3 is TGCAGCGGCCGACAGGGCAATTCCTACAATGAGCAGTTCTTC. Encoded protein: CSGRQGNSYNEQFF.

This chain connects TRBV6-2 or TRBV6-3 to TRBJ2-1; D might be TRBD2 (5 bases). The V gene lost 2 bases and the J gene lost 7 bases, with 12 bases spanning the gap. The CDR3 consists of 14 residues. Germline assignment: CDR1 MNHEY and CDR2 SVGEGT. CDR3 residues: CASSYPGLPNEQFF. The CDR3, as DNA: TGTGCCAGCAGTTACCCCGGACTCCCAAATGAGCAGTTCTTC.

This clonotype has a count of ten or more. This chain links TRBV4-2 with TRBJ1-1; TRBD1 matches 7 bases. The CDR3 extends over 16 amino acids. V dropped 3 bases and J dropped 1; count of bases not matched to a gene: 8. Germline CDR1 LGHNA, CDR2 YNFKEQ. This chain's CDR3 is CASSQSSGTENTEAFF. The CDR3 DNA reads TGTGCCAGCAGCCAGAGCTCCGGGACAGAGAACACTGAAGCTTTCTTT.

This chain uses TRBV7-9 with TRBJ1-1; perhaps TRBD1 as D (5 bases). The CDR3 consists of 15 residues. V was clipped by 2 bases and J by 3 bases, with 13 bases between them. Germline CDR1 SEHNR, CDR2 FQNEAQ (reference sequence). Here the CDR3 reads CASSLITGRHTEAFF. The CDR3 bases are TGTGCCAGCAGCTTAATTACAGGTAGACACACTGAAGCTTTCTTT.

The V call is TRBV7-2, the J call TRBJ2-5, with TRBD1 matching over 8 bases. Trimming at V came to 6 bases and at J to 6 bases, leaving 6 bases not matched to a gene. The CDR3 length is 13 residues. The germline V gene has CDR1 SGHTA and CDR2 FQGNSA. The CDR3 here is CASRAGTGQTQYF. The CDR3 DNA sequence: TGTGCCAGCAGAGCCGGGACAGGTCAGACCCAGTACTTC.

CDR3 in amino acids: CSAPRGVWTEAFF. The CDR3 nucleotides read TGCAGTGCCCCGCGGGGAGTTTGGACTGAAGCTTTCTTT. The gene calls are TRBV20-1 and TRBJ1-1; D ambiguous. Germline CDR1 reads DFQATT; CDR2 reads SNEGSKA (reference sequence). CDR3 length: 13 residues. Trimming pared 6 bases from V and 5 bases from J, leaving 16 bases between.

Concerning this clonotype itself: A read error may explain this, as a much larger clone is one base away. CDR3 sequence (DNA): TGTGCCACCAGTCATGGCGGATCTTACAAGGAGCAGTTCTTC. Translation gives CATSHGGSYKEQFF. This rearrangement joins TRBV24-1 to TRBJ2-1; no clear D. CDR3 size: 14 residues. From germline, CDR1 is KGHDR and CDR2 SFDVKD.

This clonotype came up many times. The chain links TRBV18 to TRBJ2-7, with 8 bases identical to TRBD2. Germline V gene sequence: CDR1 KGHSH, CDR2 LQKENI. J was trimmed by 6 bases and V by 3 bases; bases with no gene match: 7. The length of the CDR3 is 14 residues. The CDR3 DNA follows: TGTGCCAGCTCACCCGGGACTAGAGGTAGCGAGCAGTACTTC. Its protein is CASSPGTRGSEQYF.

This clonotype was seen repeatedly, ten times or more. V and J are TRBV18 and TRBJ1-4; 9 positions agree with TRBD1. CDR3 length: 15 residues. Germline V gene data show CDR1 as KGHSH and CDR2 as LQKENI. The V gene end was trimmed by 3 bases and the J gene end by 2 bases; junction bases not matched to a gene: 1. The CDR3 region is CASSPGTGTNEKLFF. As DNA, the CDR3 is TGTGCCAGCTCACCTGGGACAGGGACTAATGAAAAACTGTTTTTT.

The CDR3 nucleotides are TGTGCCACCAGTGCCCCAACCCGGCGGGATACGCAGTATTTT. Encoded protein: CATSAPTRRDTQYF. V usage is TRBV24-1 and J usage is TRBJ2-3; no firm D call. Germline CDR1 is KGHDR and CDR2 is SFDVKD. This CDR3 spans 14 amino acids. The germline V and J ends were trimmed by 5 bases and 6 bases, with 14 bases remaining between them.